These 18 T cell receptor beta chains came from one sample sequenced in a study of T cell repertoires in cytomegalovirus infection. Which antigens these TCRs recognize remains unknown. TCRdb re-analysed the reads in MiXCR, keeping a single row per CDR3 protein. Of tens of thousands of distinct CDR3 sequences listed, approximately 46% were seen once; the top ten hold approximately 95%. This material consisted of CD8+ T cells from cultured PBMCs, taken from culture after CMV antigen stimulation. The source is a human donor in good health (CMV status not recorded). Some clones in this sample may be carry-over from other donors' samples.

Only a few counts were recorded for this clonotype. The V gene is TRBV27, the J gene TRBJ2-7; 8 bases agree with TRBD1. Germline CDR1 reads MNHEY; CDR2 reads SMNVEV (reference sequence). After removal of 5 bases from V and 0 bases from J, the junction contained 9 bases not matched to a gene. The CDR3 is 16 residues long. The CDR3 DNA sequence: TGTGCCAGCAGTCTCTCGACAGGGGAATACTCCTACGAGCAGTACTTC. Translating it yields CASSLSTGEYSYEQYF.

The J gene is TRBJ2-7, the V gene TRBV7-1; 9 bases fit TRBD1. TRBV7-1 is given ORF status, its function remaining uncertain. With 5 bases clipped from V and 2 bases from J, the junction kept 7 bases outside the gene matches. The CDR3 loop spans 15 amino acids. The CDR3 DNA is TGTGCCAGCAGCCACCGGGACAGGGACACCTACGAGCAGTACTTC. Translated: CASSHRDRDTYEQYF.

This clonotype was counted a few times. The V call is TRBV5-6, the J call TRBJ1-1; D gene uncertain. CDR3 length equals 13 residues. Germline V gene data show CDR1 as SGHDT and CDR2 as YYEEEE. V lost 4 bases and J lost 5, with 12 bases in between. The CDR3 sequence is CASSKRPRTEAFF. The DNA for the CDR3 is TGTGCCAGCAGCAAGAGACCTCGGACTGAAGCTTTCTTT. Drawing the rest from reference TRBV5-6 and TRBJ1-1, the complete variable domain is DAGVTQSPTHLIKTRGQQVTLRCSPKSGHDTVSWYQQALGQGPQFIFQYYEEEERQRGNFPDRFSGHQFPNYSSELNVNALLLGDSALYLCASSKRPRTEAFFGQGTRLTVV.

The chain carries TRBV13 and TRBJ2-3; 14 nucleotides agree with TRBD2. The CDR3 is 19 amino acids. Germline lookup yields CDR1 PRHDT and CDR2 FYEKMQ (reference sequence). Unmatched junction bases numbered 15, after V lost 4 bases and J lost 6 bases. The CDR3 nucleotides read TGTGCCAGCAGCTCTATGGCGACCGGGACTAGCGGGAGAGGGGATACGCAGTATTTT. It is translated as CASSSMATGTSGRGDTQYF.

This clonotype was counted between two and nine times. The chain is built from TRBV13 and TRBJ1-3; 7 bases are shared with TRBD1. CDR1 is PRHDT and CDR2 is FYEKMQ in the germline V gene (reference sequence). CDR3 length equals 14 residues. Unmatched junction bases numbered 4, after V lost 4 bases and J lost 4 bases. CDR3 DNA sequence: TGTGCCAGCAGCTCCAGGGGGATCGGAAACACCATATATTTT. Its protein product is CASSSRGIGNTIYF.

The chain is built from TRBV7-9 and TRBJ2-1; 7 bases line up with TRBD2. This CDR3 spans 16 amino acids. The junction had 12 bases not matched to a gene; V was cut back by 2 bases and J by 8 bases. CDR1 is SEHNR, CDR2 FQNEAQ, per germline (reference sequence). DNA of the CDR3: TGTGCCAGCAGCTTACGGGAGGCGGGAGATGCCTATGAGCAGTTCTTC. This gives the protein CASSLREAGDAYEQFF.

The chain couples TRBV6-5 to TRBJ2-7; 8 bases align to TRBD1. The CDR3 is 14 residues long. With 2 bases clipped from V and 7 bases from J, the junction kept 7 bases outside the gene matches. Germline V CDR1 and CDR2: MNHEY, SVGAGI. CDR3 residues: CASSYGQGASEQYF. CDR3 coding DNA: TGTGCCAGCAGTTACGGGCAGGGGGCAAGTGAGCAGTACTTC.

The chain joins TRBV7-9 to TRBJ2-1; the match to TRBD1 covers 7 bases. This CDR3 region has 16 residues. Unmatched junction bases numbered 10, after V lost 4 bases and J lost 4 bases. Germline assignment: CDR1 SEHNR and CDR2 FQNEAQ (reference sequence). The CDR3 region has the DNA TGTGCCAGCAGCTCAGCGACAGGGCAAACATACAATGAGCAGTTCTTC. Encoded protein: CASSSATGQTYNEQFF.

This clonotype appeared a few times. The chain couples TRBV28 to TRBJ2-4; TRBD2 is a possible D gene (6 bases). Trimming took 7 bases from V and 0 from J, leaving 10 bases between them. CDR1 is MDHEN, CDR2 SYDVKM, per germline. This CDR3 is 14 amino acids long. CDR3 loop: CASTGGLAKNIQYF. Here the CDR3 DNA reads TGTGCCAGCACCGGGGGTTTAGCCAAAAACATTCAGTACTTC.

The chain has TRBV7-9 and TRBJ2-5; D is perhaps TRBD1 (5 bases). The ends were cut back, 4 bases at V and 2 bases at J, with 14 bases in the middle. CDR1 and CDR2 from the germline V gene are SEHNR and FQNEAQ (reference sequence). The CDR3 has 15 residues. CDR3 loop: CASSSRDRYQETQYF. The CDR3 coding sequence is TGTGCCAGCAGCTCCAGGGATCGCTATCAAGAGACCCAGTACTTC.

This clonotype was seen more than once but under ten times. The chain links TRBV11-2 to TRBJ2-7, with 7 bases identical to TRBD1. Unmatched junction bases numbered 21, after V lost 5 bases and J lost 2 bases. The germline CDR1 and CDR2 sequences are SGHAT and FQNNGV. The CDR3 contains 19 residues. This chain's CDR3 is CASSPTFKGQQITAYEQYF. The CDR3, as DNA: TGTGCCAGCAGCCCTACCTTTAAGGGACAGCAGATTACAGCCTACGAGCAGTACTTC.

This chain connects TRBV20-1 to TRBJ2-1, with 9 bases matching TRBD2. CDR3 length: 19 residues. Per the germline V gene, CDR1 is DFQATT and CDR2 is SNEGSKA (reference sequence). Losses at the gene ends were 5 bases for V and 2 bases for J; bases not matched to a gene: 19. CDR3 sequence reads: CSAPRTHLDSGSTYNEQFF. CDR3 sequence (DNA): TGCAGTGCTCCTCGCACCCATTTAGATAGCGGGAGCACCTACAATGAGCAGTTCTTC.

This clonotype has just one count. This chain connects TRBV7-6 to TRBJ2-1, with D perhaps TRBD1 (5 bases). This CDR3 region has 17 residues. V lost 1 base to trimming and J lost 4 bases, with 17 bases between them. Germline assignment: CDR1 SGHVS and CDR2 FNYEAQ. This chain's CDR3 is CASSLEPQGLTYNEQFF. The CDR3 nucleotides read TGTGCCAGCAGCTTAGAGCCTCAGGGTTTAACATACAATGAGCAGTTCTTC.

This chain links TRBV6-1 with TRBJ2-1; D is unclear. The germline V and J ends were trimmed by 2 bases and 3 bases, with 5 bases remaining between them. The length of the CDR3 is 13 residues. In germline, CDR1 is MNHNS, CDR2 SASEGT. The CDR3 is CASSELIYNEQFF. CDR3 bases: TGTGCCAGCAGTGAATTGATCTACAATGAGCAGTTCTTC.

Only one count was recorded for this clonotype. The genes are TRBV7-9 and TRBJ1-1, with 7 bases fitting TRBD1. Losses at the gene ends were 5 bases for V and 0 bases for J; bases not matched to a gene: 9. Germline loops: CDR1 SEHNR, CDR2 FQNEAQ (reference sequence). This CDR3 has 16 amino acids. DNA of the CDR3: TGTGCCAGCAGCCCATCATGGACAGGTATGAACACTGAAGCTTTCTTT. Encoded protein: CASSPSWTGMNTEAFF. The full variable domain, in which reference TRBV7-9 and TRBJ1-1 provide the parts outside the CDR3, is DTGVSQNPRHKITKRGQNVTFRCDPISEHNRLYWYRQTLGQGPEFLTYFQNEAQLEKSRLLSDRFSAERPKGSFSTLEIQRTEQGDSAMYLCASSPSWTGMNTEAFFGQGTRLTVV.

V gene TRBV12-3 or TRBV12-4 combines with J gene TRBJ1-1; D is ambiguous. Deletions cut 0 bases from V and 1 base from J, with 9 bases between. The CDR3 is 15 residues long. The CDR3 sequence is CASSLAPGRNTEAFF. CDR3 DNA: TGTGCCAGCAGTTTAGCCCCAGGTAGGAACACTGAAGCTTTCTTT.

This sequence joins TRBV27 and TRBJ2-2; TRBD2 is a possible D gene (5 bases). The V gene lost 5 bases and the J gene lost 8 bases, with 15 bases spanning the gap. This CDR3 is built from 14 residues. Germline CDR1 reads MNHEY; CDR2 reads SMNVEV (reference sequence). CDR3 sequence (DNA): TGTGCCAGCAGTCCCAGGACTCTAGGAGGGGAGCTGTTTTTT. This encodes CASSPRTLGGELFF.

The genes are TRBV13 and TRBJ2-7; D gene unclear. Per the germline V gene, CDR1 is PRHDT and CDR2 is FYEKMQ (reference sequence). The ends were cut back, 6 bases at V and 0 bases at J, with 9 bases in the middle. The length of the CDR3 is 13 residues. CDR3 bases: TGTGCCAGCAGTAACATCGGCTCCTACGAGCAGTACTTC. This codes for CASSNIGSYEQYF.